A single sample gave rise to the 8 T cell receptor beta chains below, sequenced in a study of PD-L1 blockade in urothelial cancer. Repertoires were generated with immunoSEQ multiplex PCR, while TCRdb's copy carries only in-frame clones and drops some. The repertoire consists of tens of thousands of clones, with around 89% occurring once and the leading ten covering roughly 2.1%. Sequenced here: PBMCs, sampled around atezolizumab (anti-PD-L1) treatment. The receptors stem from a man in his sixties with urothelial cancer.

V gene TRBV9 combines with J gene TRBJ2-1, with TRBD2 matching 7 bases. V lost 0 bases to trimming and J lost 8 bases; unmatched junction nucleotides: 2. The CDR3 covers 13 residues. CDR1 SGDLS and CDR2 YYNGEE come from the germline V gene. The CDR3 reads CASSVGLAYEQFF. The CDR3 DNA sequence: TGTGCCAGCAGCGTAGGACTAGCCTATGAGCAGTTCTTC.

The chain couples TRBV11-3 to TRBJ2-7, with 8 positions matching TRBD1. The ends lost 8 bases at V and 4 bases at J; junction bases unmatched: 1. Germline V gene sequence: CDR1 SGHNT, CDR2 YENEEA. The CDR3 loop spans 11 amino acids. DNA for the CDR3: TGTGCCAGCGGACAGGGATACGAGCAGTACTTC. Translated: CASGQGYEQYF. The full variable domain, completed using reference TRBV11-3 and TRBJ2-7, is EAGVVQSPRYKIIEKKQPVAFWCNPISGHNTLYWYLQNLGQGPELLIRYENEEAVDDSQLPKDRFSAERLKGVDSTLKIQPAELGDSAVYLCASGQGYEQYFGPGTRLTVT.

The genes are TRBV28 and TRBJ2-3, with D uncertain. The CDR3 length is 13 residues. Germline V lookup: CDR1 MDHEN, CDR2 SYDVKM. The V gene lost 8 bases and the J gene lost 0 bases, with 9 bases spanning the gap. The CDR3 spells CASWSSSTDTQYF. The CDR3, as DNA: TGTGCCAGCTGGAGTTCTAGCACAGATACGCAGTATTTT.

The chain couples TRBV28 to TRBJ2-7; 12 nucleotides line up with TRBD2. Losses at the gene ends were 5 bases for V and 0 bases for J; bases not matched to a gene: 8. Germline CDR1 is MDHEN and CDR2 is SYDVKM. This CDR3 is built from 17 residues. In nucleotides, the CDR3 is TGTGCCAGCAGTCCCATGGGACTAGCGGGCTTCTCCTACGAGCAGTACTTC. This translates into CASSPMGLAGFSYEQYF.

The chain joins TRBV9 to TRBJ2-2, with 10 nucleotides matching TRBD1. CDR3 length: 18 residues. The V gene's germline CDR1 is SGDLS and CDR2 YYNGEE. J lost 0 bases, V lost 4 bases, and 9 bases had no gene match. Here the CDR3 DNA reads TGTGCCAGCAGCCGATCGGGACAGGGGTCGGCGAACACCGGGGAGCTGTTTTTT. Protein product: CASSRSGQGSANTGELFF.

The V and J genes are TRBV27 and TRBJ1-2; no reliable D call. Trimming removed 5 bases from V and 3 bases from J, with 10 bases in between. Germline assignment: CDR1 MNHEY and CDR2 SMNVEV (reference sequence). The CDR3 is 13 amino acids. The CDR3 nucleotides read TGTGCCAGCAGTCTCTACAGTCACTATGGCTACACCTTC. Amino acids: CASSLYSHYGYTF.

The rearrangement uses TRBV5-1 and TRBJ2-4; TRBD1 matches 10 bases. Per the germline V gene, CDR1 is SGHRS and CDR2 is YFSETQ. CDR3 size: 15 residues. Unmatched junction bases numbered 9, after V lost 4 bases and J lost 8 bases. The CDR3 DNA reads TGCGCCAGCAGCCCCGGACAGGGGGAGGGAGACATTCAGTACTTC. It encodes CASSPGQGEGDIQYF.

The V gene is TRBV10-1, the J gene TRBJ2-2, with a possible D match to TRBD2 (6 bases). Trimming removed 4 bases at V and 4 bases at J, with 13 bases between. This CDR3 has 15 residues. Germline V CDR1 and CDR2: WNHNN, SYGVQD (reference sequence). DNA of the CDR3: TGCGCCAGCAGTGCAATGGGACTTCCCACCGGGGAGCTGTTTTTT. This codes for CASSAMGLPTGELFF.